Listed here are 13 T cell receptor beta chains from one sample, sequenced in a study of brain T cells in children with intractable seizures. Here immunoSEQ multiplex PCR was the method, and the copy in TCRdb shows in-frame clones only, minus some. The data contain about 76,000 clones, about 93% of them singletons. Here the sequenced sample was peripheral blood, taken at surgery. The source of these receptors is a boy in the first two years of life with tuberous sclerosis and intractable seizures.

The chain carries TRBV11-2 and TRBJ1-5; D gene unclear. The germline V gene encodes CDR1 SGHAT and CDR2 FQNNGV. The CDR3 extends over 14 amino acids. V lost 5 bases to trimming and J lost 0 bases, with 8 bases between them. The CDR3 DNA reads TGTGCCAGCAGCATACAGAGTAGCAATCAGCCCCAGCATTTT. Translating gives CASSIQSSNQPQHF.

The chain recombines TRBV14 with TRBJ2-2; TRBD2 is a possible D gene (5 bases). Germline V gene sequence: CDR1 SGHDN, CDR2 FVKESK. V was trimmed by 0 bases and J by 5 bases, leaving 13 bases between them. The CDR3 contains 16 residues. CDR3 amino acids: CASSQDLRARTGELFF. The CDR3 DNA is TGTGCCAGCAGCCAAGATTTGAGGGCGCGGACCGGGGAGCTGTTTTTT.

CDR3 region: CAWSVGGVNTEAFF. In DNA form, the CDR3 reads TGTGCCTGGAGTGTTGGGGGGGTGAACACTGAAGCTTTCTTT. The chain combines TRBV30 with TRBJ1-1; a possible D gene is TRBD1 (5 bases). Germline assignment: CDR1 GTSNPN and CDR2 SVGIG (reference sequence). The CDR3 is 14 amino acids. Trimming shortened V by 0 bases and J by 0 bases, and 8 bases separated the two germline ends.

The rearrangement uses TRBV24-1 and TRBJ2-3, with D possibly being TRBD2 (5 bases). The CDR3 contains 13 residues. CDR1 KGHDR and CDR2 SFDVKD come from the germline V gene. V was trimmed by 1 base and J by 4 bases, leaving 5 bases between them. The CDR3: CATSDFSADTQYF. DNA for the CDR3: TGTGCCACCAGTGATTTTAGCGCAGATACGCAGTATTTT.

CDR3 nucleotide sequence: TGTGCCAGCAGCCTGGGACAGGGAACAAATCAGCCCCAGCATTTT. This encodes CASSLGQGTNQPQHF. This rearrangement joins TRBV14 to TRBJ1-5; 9 nucleotides line up with TRBD1. The CDR3 extends over 15 amino acids. Germline V gene sequence: CDR1 SGHDN, CDR2 FVKESK. The ends lost 4 bases at V and 4 bases at J; junction bases unmatched: 5.

The chain employs TRBV9 and TRBJ1-2, with D tentatively TRBD1 (6 bases). Germline V gene data show CDR1 as SGDLS and CDR2 as YYNGEE. V dropped 0 bases and J dropped 4 bases, with 10 bases sitting between them. There are 14 residues in the CDR3. The CDR3 region has the DNA TGTGCCAGCAGCGTAGGATACAGGGCCTATGGCTACACCTTC. It translates to CASSVGYRAYGYTF.

The chain joins TRBV7-9 to TRBJ1-1; 9 nucleotides line up with TRBD1. The V and J ends lost 5 bases and 3 bases, in that order; junction bases with no gene match: 7. The CDR3 is 15 amino acids. In germline, CDR1 is SEHNR, CDR2 FQNEAQ (reference sequence). CDR3 sequence: CASSRTGGEDTEAFF. DNA for the CDR3: TGTGCCAGCAGCCGCACAGGGGGCGAGGACACTGAAGCTTTCTTT. Full variable domain (missing parts from reference TRBV7-9 and TRBJ1-1): DTGVSQNPRHKITKRGQNVTFRCDPISEHNRLYWYRQTLGQGPEFLTYFQNEAQLEKSRLLSDRFSAERPKGSFSTLEIQRTEQGDSAMYLCASSRTGGEDTEAFFGQGTRLTVV.

This clone was counted once. V gene TRBV28 combines with J gene TRBJ2-7; D possibly corresponds to TRBD2 (7 bases). From germline, CDR1 is MDHEN and CDR2 SYDVKM. Trimming took 4 bases from V and 5 from J, leaving 9 bases between them. This CDR3 spans 12 amino acids. The CDR3 reads CASSWEGDEQYF. CDR3 bases: TGTGCCAGCAGTTGGGAGGGGGACGAGCAGTACTTC.

The V and J genes are TRBV9 and TRBJ1-3, with D maybe TRBD1 (5 bases). Deletions cut 0 bases from V and 0 bases from J, with 7 bases between. The V gene's germline CDR1 is SGDLS and CDR2 YYNGEE. The CDR3 totals 15 residues. The CDR3 region is CASSVGDSSGNTIYF. CDR3 nucleotides: TGTGCCAGCAGCGTAGGCGACAGCTCTGGAAACACCATATATTTT.

The chain is built from TRBV5-1 and TRBJ2-5, with 7 positions matching TRBD1. This CDR3 has 13 residues. Germline values: CDR1 SGHRS, CDR2 YFSETQ. V shed 5 bases, J shed 5 bases, and the junction held 6 bases outside the gene matches. As DNA, the CDR3 is TGCGCCAGCAGTCAGAGACAGGGTGAGACCCAGTACTTC. It encodes CASSQRQGETQYF.

CDR3 in amino acids: CASRVGGVNEKLFF. The CDR3 nucleotides are TGTGCCAGCAGGGTAGGCGGAGTAAATGAAAAACTGTTTTTT. This chain links TRBV28 with TRBJ1-4; unclear D gene. Germline CDR1 reads MDHEN; CDR2 reads SYDVKM. This CDR3 region has 14 residues. Trimming removed 6 bases at V and 5 bases at J, with 13 bases between.

The chain couples TRBV7-2 to TRBJ2-5; maybe TRBD1 (6 bases). The germline gives CDR1 SGHTA, CDR2 FQGNSA. Trimming shortened V by 5 bases and J by 0 bases, and 13 bases separated the two germline ends. This CDR3 is 15 amino acids long. The CDR3 is CASSTTGPYQETQYF. In DNA, the CDR3 is TGTGCCAGCAGCACGACAGGCCCATACCAAGAGACCCAGTACTTC. The full variable domain, completed using reference TRBV7-2 and TRBJ2-5, is GAGVSQSPSNKVTEKGKDVELRCDPISGHTALYWYRQSLGQGLEFLIYFQGNSAPDKSGLPSDRFSAERTGGSVSTLTIQRTQQEDSAVYLCASSTTGPYQETQYFGPGTRLLVL.

The gene calls are TRBV27 and TRBJ2-1, with D possibly TRBD2 on 6 matching bases. The CDR3 length is 14 residues. CDR1 and CDR2 from the germline V gene are MNHEY and SMNVEV (reference sequence). Trimming removed 5 bases at V and 5 bases at J, with 13 bases between. The CDR3 DNA reads as TGTGCCAGCAGTGTCGGGTGGGGGGACAATGAGCAGTTCTTC. It specifies CASSVGWGDNEQFF.